Presented here are 23 T cell receptor beta chains from one specimen sequenced in a study of T-cell reconstitution after alpha-beta-depleted transplantation in children. Whole-study findings and limits: T-cell counts and diversity were attributed mostly to newly produced T cells one year after transplant.

Unique molecular identifiers were used in preparing the TCRbeta library. TCRdb passed the PCR reads through MiXCR, listing each CDR3 protein once. The table lists 330,000 or so distinct CDR3 sequences, roughly 7.8% of them singletons. No antigen has been assigned to these receptors. This material consisted of peripheral blood, taken 360 days after TCRalphabeta/CD19-depleted stem cell transplant. The receptors derive from a female patient aged 2-9 years who had a stem cell transplant for Fanconi anemia, so the T cells may come from the graft donor.

The chain carries TRBV19 and TRBJ1-5; D gene ambiguous. The CDR3 covers 14 residues. The V end was cut by 5 bases, the J end by 0 bases, with 8 bases between. Germline lookup yields CDR1 LNHDA and CDR2 SQIVND (reference sequence). The CDR3 is CASSVINSNQPQHF. For the CDR3, the DNA is TGTGCCAGTAGTGTCATTAATAGCAATCAGCCCCAGCATTTT. Using reference TRBV19 and TRBJ1-5 for the parts outside the CDR3, the full variable domain is DGGITQSPKYLFRKEGQNVTLSCEQNLNHDAMYWYRQDPGQGLRLIYYSQIVNDFQKGDIAEGYSVSREKKESFPLTVTSAQKNPTAFYLCASSVINSNQPQHFGDGTRLSIL.

In its sample, this clonotype was seen a few times. V and J are TRBV2 and TRBJ2-2, with a weak D call TRBD2 (6 bases). CDR1 SNHLY and CDR2 FYNNEI come from the germline V gene. CDR3 length equals 16 residues. V was cut by 7 bases and J by 6 bases, with 21 bases left in between. The DNA for the CDR3 is TGTGCCAGCATGTTGGCGGGGTCATGGCGTGCCGGGGAGCTGTTTTTT. Protein sequence: CASMLAGSWRAGELFF.

This clonotype showed up just a few times. The rearrangement uses TRBV30 and TRBJ2-7; no clear D. This CDR3 region has 11 residues. V lost 2 bases and J lost 8, with 10 bases in between. Germline V lookup: CDR1 GTSNPN, CDR2 SVGIG (reference sequence). The CDR3 DNA reads TGTGCCTGGAGTTTGAACTGGAAGCAGTACTTC. Protein: CAWSLNWKQYF.

This clonotype was picked up many times. V and J are TRBV20-1 and TRBJ2-3; D unresolved. The ends were cut back, 7 bases at V and 5 bases at J, with 13 bases in the middle. Looked up from germline, CDR1 is DFQATT and CDR2 is SNEGSKA (reference sequence). This CDR3 has 12 residues. The CDR3 region has the DNA TGCAGTGGACACTCCTTGATAGATACGCAGTATTTT. Translated: CSGHSLIDTQYF.

This clonotype was observed many times. The chain carries TRBV24-1 and TRBJ2-2; no clear D. Between the trimmed V and J ends, which lost 4 bases and 7 bases, there was a span of 3 bases. From germline, CDR1 is KGHDR and CDR2 SFDVKD. This CDR3 is built from 11 residues. The CDR3 spells CATSEVGELFF. The CDR3 DNA is TGTGCCACCAGTGAGGTCGGGGAGCTGTTTTTT.

The chain uses TRBV3-1 and TRBJ1-4; D not resolved. From germline, CDR1 is LGHDT and CDR2 YNNKEL (reference sequence). The ends were cut back, 0 bases at V and 7 bases at J, with 12 bases in the middle. The CDR3 contains 15 residues. Written as DNA, the CDR3 is TGTGCCAGCAGCCAAGATACCTGGGTTCGTGAAAAACTGTTTTTT. Protein sequence: CASSQDTWVREKLFF.

This clonotype was observed at least ten times. The V gene is TRBV11-2, the J gene TRBJ1-1; the D gene is possibly TRBD1 (5 bases). Trimming removed 5 bases from V and 0 bases from J, with 10 bases in between. The germline V gene has CDR1 SGHAT and CDR2 FQNNGV. This CDR3 contains 14 residues. The CDR3 protein is CASSPGRMNTEAFF. CDR3 DNA: TGTGCCAGCAGCCCGGGACGGATGAACACTGAAGCTTTCTTT.

This clonotype was detected many times. The genes are TRBV6-5 and TRBJ1-4; the D is unclear. The V end was cut by 6 bases, the J end by 7 bases, with 6 bases between. The CDR3 runs 11 residues. Germline assignment: CDR1 MNHEY and CDR2 SVGAGI. CDR3 in DNA: TGTGCCAGCAGGAACAGTGAAAAACTGTTTTTT. Protein: CASRNSEKLFF.

This clonotype was counted many times. V and J are TRBV6-4 and TRBJ2-2; D gene ambiguous. Trimming removed 3 bases at V and 3 bases at J, with 8 bases between. CDR1 and CDR2 (germline): MRHNA, SNTAGT. The CDR3 covers 14 residues. DNA for the CDR3: TGTGCCAGCAGTGAGGTAGAGGACACCGGGGAGCTGTTTTTT. Translated: CASSEVEDTGELFF.

This clonotype was counted many times. The V call is TRBV6-5, the J call TRBJ2-7, with 7 bases lining up with TRBD1. Germline CDR1 is MNHEY and CDR2 is SVGAGI. The CDR3 length is 14 residues. With V trimmed by 0 bases and J by 7 bases, 6 bases remained unmatched. Here the CDR3 reads CASSYSEGASEQYF. CDR3 nucleotide sequence: TGTGCCAGCAGTTACTCCGAGGGGGCAAGTGAGCAGTACTTC.

This clonotype showed up just a few times. V usage is TRBV14 and J usage is TRBJ2-4; TRBD1 aligns across 7 bases. Germline V lookup: CDR1 SGHDN, CDR2 FVKESK. CDR3 length equals 14 residues. The trim removed 2 bases at V and 7 bases at J, leaving 5 bases unmatched. The CDR3 loop reads CASSQLTGSNIQYF. CDR3 bases: TGTGCCAGCAGCCAACTGACAGGGAGTAACATTCAGTACTTC.

The chain has TRBV20-1 and TRBJ2-7, with 7 bases lining up with TRBD1. The V and J ends lost 6 bases and 2 bases, in that order; junction bases with no gene match: 7. Germline V lookup: CDR1 DFQATT, CDR2 SNEGSKA (reference sequence). The CDR3 totals 13 residues. The CDR3 reads CSALDREAYEQYF. The DNA of the CDR3 is TGCAGTGCCTTAGACAGGGAAGCCTACGAGCAGTACTTC.

The chain combines TRBV5-6 with TRBJ2-5, with TRBD2 matching 14 bases. Germline trimming cut 8 bases from V and 5 bases from J; bases unmatched to any gene: 8. This CDR3 spans 15 amino acids. CDR1 SGHDT and CDR2 YYEEEE come from the germline V gene. CDR3 sequence: CARSPGTSGGETQYF. In DNA form, the CDR3 reads TGTGCCAGGAGCCCCGGGACTAGCGGGGGTGAGACCCAGTACTTC.

This clonotype was detected only a few times. The rearrangement joins TRBV7-9 to TRBJ1-1, with a tentative D call TRBD1 (5 bases). Germline V gives CDR1 SEHNR, CDR2 FQNEAQ (reference sequence). V gave up 5 bases and J gave up 0 bases, with 13 bases separating them. The CDR3 contains 15 residues. DNA for the CDR3: TGTGCCAGCAGCACCCATCGGACACTGAACACTGAAGCTTTCTTT. As protein: CASSTHRTLNTEAFF.

This chain joins TRBV4-2 and TRBJ1-3; 7 bases are a match to TRBD1. CDR1 and CDR2 (germline): LGHNA, YNFKEQ. This CDR3 region has 17 residues. V gave up 2 bases and J gave up 6 bases; unmatched junction bases: 13. The CDR3 spells CASSQNPTGTVANTIYF. The DNA of the CDR3 is TGTGCCAGCAGCCAAAACCCGACAGGGACAGTCGCAAACACCATATATTTT.

V gene TRBV2 combines with J gene TRBJ1-2, with TRBD1 as a possible D gene (5 bases). The germline gives CDR1 SNHLY, CDR2 FYNNEI. The CDR3 loop spans 15 amino acids. V dropped 1 base and J dropped 3 bases, with 12 bases sitting between them. CDR3 residues: CASSEGGRVYYGYTF. CDR3 DNA sequence: TGTGCCAGCAGTGAAGGGGGCAGGGTCTACTATGGCTACACCTTC.

This clonotype was found a few times. This chain uses TRBV28 with TRBJ2-5, with TRBD2 identical over 11 bases. CDR3 length: 19 residues. The trim removed 3 bases at V and 0 bases at J, leaving 12 bases unmatched. Looked up from germline, CDR1 is MDHEN and CDR2 is SYDVKM. The CDR3 spells CASSFPGTSGRTYQETQYF. The CDR3, as DNA: TGTGCCAGCAGTTTCCCCGGGACTAGCGGAAGAACGTACCAAGAGACCCAGTACTTC.

This clonotype was picked up many times. This chain connects TRBV4-2 to TRBJ1-2, with TRBD1 matching 8 bases. The CDR3 spans 14 residues. V shed 1 base and J 7 bases; nucleotides not matched to a gene: 5. CDR1 LGHNA and CDR2 YNFKEQ come from the germline V gene. The CDR3 sequence: CASSQGQGSPGYTF. CDR3 nucleotide sequence: TGTGCCAGCAGCCAAGGACAGGGGAGTCCTGGCTACACCTTC.

Many counts were recorded for this clonotype. The rearrangement joins TRBV5-1 to TRBJ2-7; D gene unclear. The CDR3 runs 14 residues. Germline values: CDR1 SGHRS, CDR2 YFSETQ. Trimming removed 2 bases from V and 2 bases from J, with 11 bases in between. The CDR3 reads CASSFRSKAYEQYF. Written as DNA, the CDR3 is TGCGCCAGCAGCTTTCGGTCTAAAGCCTACGAGCAGTACTTC.

This clonotype was recorded many times. The gene calls are TRBV20-1 and TRBJ2-7, with 11 bases lining up with TRBD1. The trim removed 5 bases at V and 5 bases at J, leaving 8 bases unmatched. This CDR3 spans 14 amino acids. CDR1 and CDR2 from the germline V gene are DFQATT and SNEGSKA (reference sequence). This CDR3 is CSALMGQGGNEQYV. The CDR3 DNA reads as TGCAGTGCTTTAATGGGACAGGGGGGAAACGAGCAGTACGTC.

At least ten counts were recorded for this clonotype. The rearrangement joins TRBV20-1 to TRBJ2-3; 7 nucleotides line up with TRBD2. The V segment lost 3 bases and the J segment 8 bases; nucleotides outside the gene matches: 14. Germline CDR1 is DFQATT and CDR2 is SNEGSKA (reference sequence). This CDR3 comprises 15 residues. CDR3 region: CSAREFAGAAGTQYF. As DNA, the CDR3 is TGCAGTGCTAGGGAGTTTGCGGGAGCGGCGGGTACGCAGTATTTT.

In this sample, this clonotype turned up many times. The chain is built from TRBV5-1 and TRBJ2-1; D is possibly TRBD1 or TRBD2 (5 bases each). Germline CDR1 and CDR2: SGHRS and YFSETQ. V was shortened by 5 bases and J by 3 bases, with 15 bases between the two germline ends. This CDR3 is built from 15 residues. CDR3 amino acids: CASRYSGSDYNEQFF. The CDR3 nucleotides are TGCGCCAGCAGATATTCAGGGAGTGACTACAATGAGCAGTTCTTC.

This clonotype came up many times. V and J are TRBV4-3 and TRBJ2-3; no clear D gene. V was pared by 6 bases and J by 0 bases, with 13 bases between. The germline V gene encodes CDR1 LGHNA and CDR2 YSLEER. This CDR3 has 15 residues. The CDR3 loop is CASSQEPYSTDTQYF. CDR3 nucleotide sequence: TGCGCCAGCAGTCAGGAACCCTATAGCACAGATACGCAGTATTTT.